The source of this TCR beta chain is a study of T cell responses to AZD1222 COVID-19 vaccine. Trimming shortened V by 1 base and J by 4 bases, and 13 bases separated the two germline ends. Germline assignment: CDR1 LGHDT and CDR2 YNNKEL (reference sequence). This CDR3 contains 15 residues. Here immunoSEQ multiplex PCR was the method, and the copy in TCRdb shows in-frame clones only, minus some. This table has fewer than 150,000 clones, 70% to 90% appearing once. The V and J genes are TRBV3-1 (or the pseudogene TRBV3-2) and TRBJ1-2; D gene unclear. Specimen: peripheral blood, collected 28 days after the second AZD1222 dose. This TCR was sampled from an adult who received the AZD1222 COVID-19 vaccine. The CDR3 reads CASSQGAATFYGYTF. The CDR3, as DNA: TGTGCCAGCAGCCAAGGGGCAGCGACGTTCTATGGCTACACCTTC.